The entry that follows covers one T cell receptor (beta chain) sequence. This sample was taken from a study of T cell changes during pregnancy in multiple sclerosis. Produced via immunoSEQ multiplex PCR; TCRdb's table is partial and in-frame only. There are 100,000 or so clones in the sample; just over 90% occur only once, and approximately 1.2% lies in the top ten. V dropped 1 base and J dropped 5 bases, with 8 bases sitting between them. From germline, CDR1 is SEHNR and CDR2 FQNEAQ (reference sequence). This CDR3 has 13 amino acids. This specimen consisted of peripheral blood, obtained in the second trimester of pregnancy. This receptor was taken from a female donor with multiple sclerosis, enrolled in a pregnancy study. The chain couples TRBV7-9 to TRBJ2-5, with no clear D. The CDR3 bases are TGTGCCAGCAGCTTAGGGCTCTTGGAGACCCAGTACTTC. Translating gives CASSLGLLETQYF.